This TCR beta chain appears in the sequencing data of a study of blood T cell repertoires in COVID-19. V was trimmed by 3 bases and J by 6 bases, leaving 14 bases between them. CDR1 and CDR2 (germline): SGHVS, FQNEAQ. The CDR3 spans 14 residues. Here immunoSEQ multiplex PCR was the method, and the copy in TCRdb shows in-frame clones only, minus some. In the table there are 350,000 or so clones, roughly 87% of which are singletons. Cohort allocation depended upon clinical history that participants reported. This TCR was recovered from a woman under 40 who had recovered from COVID-19. V and J are TRBV7-8 and TRBJ1-2; D gene unclear. Sequenced: PBMCs or T cells enriched from blood (not recorded which). CDR3 region: CASSFRHLSDGYTF. CDR3 in DNA: TGTGCCAGCAGCTTCCGTCATCTTTCGGATGGCTACACCTTC.